These 12 T cell receptor beta chains share one sample of origin, sequenced in a study of human T cells and chemical hapten exposure. In TCRdb, the RACE reads were re-called with MiXCR into one record per CDR3 protein. The data contain fewer than 500,000 distinct CDR3 sequences, more than 4.5% of them singletons. As to time point: patch test 1, 2 weeks after DPC sensitization. Sample treatment: therapeutic diphenylcyclopropenone sensitization with weekly scalp DPC. The sample was whole blood, taken in connection with sensitization to the hapten diphenylcyclopropenone (DPC). The receptors stem from a woman aged 50 to 60 with alopecia areata. Some clones in this sample may be carry-over from other donors' samples.

This clonotype was counted a few times. CDR3 protein: CASSSSWSNTEAFF. CDR3 DNA sequence: TGTGCCAGCAGCTCGTCATGGTCGAACACTGAAGCTTTCTTT. The chain links TRBV7-2 to TRBJ1-1; D not certain. CDR3 length: 14 residues. Trimming pared 4 bases from V and 1 base from J, leaving 10 bases between. CDR1 is SGHTA, CDR2 FQGNSA, per germline.

A few counts support this clonotype. The chain has TRBV28 and TRBJ2-1; the D gene could be TRBD1 or TRBD2 (5 bases each). In germline, CDR1 is MDHEN, CDR2 SYDVKM. With 5 bases removed from V and 7 bases from J, the gap between germline ends came to 15 bases. The CDR3 has 14 residues. The CDR3 loop reads CASSLTGTINEQFF. The CDR3 nucleotides are TGTGCCAGCAGTCTCACCGGGACCATTAATGAGCAGTTCTTC.

This rearrangement joins TRBV14 to TRBJ1-1; TRBD1 might be the D (5 bases). This CDR3 has 16 residues. Germline V gene data show CDR1 as SGHDN and CDR2 as FVKESK. Trimming removed 0 bases from V and 4 bases from J, with 15 bases in between. The chain's CDR3 is CASSQDRGRVSTEAFF. The CDR3 bases are TGTGCCAGCAGCCAAGATCGGGGCAGGGTGAGCACTGAAGCTTTCTTT. Full variable domain (missing parts from reference TRBV14 and TRBJ1-1): EAGVTQFPSHSVIEKGQTVTLRCDPISGHDNLYWYRRVMGKEIKFLLHFVKESKQDESGMPNNRFLAERTGGTYSTLKVQPAELEDSGVYFCASSQDRGRVSTEAFFGQGTRLTVV.

This clonotype has a handful of counts. V is TRBV14 and J is TRBJ2-1, with D perhaps TRBD2 (6 bases). V dropped 1 base and J dropped 2 bases, with 12 bases sitting between them. Per the germline V gene, CDR1 is SGHDN and CDR2 is FVKESK. The CDR3 consists of 16 residues. Here the CDR3 reads CASSQGDWETYNEQFF. DNA of the CDR3: TGTGCCAGCAGCCAAGGGGACTGGGAGACCTACAATGAGCAGTTCTTC.

This clonotype was detected a few times. The V and J genes are TRBV20-1 and TRBJ1-6; no definite D call. This CDR3 is 17 amino acids long. Trimming stripped 1 base from V and 0 bases from J, with 13 bases between. CDR1 and CDR2 (germline): DFQATT, SNEGSKA (reference sequence). The CDR3 sequence is CSARVPKRSSYNSPLHF. The CDR3 region has the DNA TGCAGTGCTAGAGTTCCTAAAAGGAGCTCCTATAATTCACCCCTCCACTTT.

This clonotype occurred a few times. The chain is built from TRBV3-1 and TRBJ1-4; weak D call: TRBD1 (5 bases). Between the trimmed V and J ends, which lost 4 bases and 4 bases, there was a span of 7 bases. The CDR3 runs 13 residues. Germline V gives CDR1 LGHDT, CDR2 YNNKEL (reference sequence). CDR3 loop: CASSLTDNEKLFF. The CDR3 nucleotides read TGTGCCAGCAGCCTGACAGATAATGAAAAACTGTTTTTT.

This clonotype appeared a few times. The chain has TRBV20-1 and TRBJ1-1, with unresolved D. CDR1 is DFQATT and CDR2 is SNEGSKA in the germline V gene (reference sequence). CDR3 size: 16 residues. V was trimmed by 1 base and J by 0 bases, leaving 15 bases between them. The CDR3 region is CSARVPSSIMNTEAFF. As DNA, the CDR3 is TGCAGTGCTAGAGTGCCCAGTTCGATCATGAACACTGAAGCTTTCTTT.

This clonotype was recorded many times. This chain uses TRBV7-8 with TRBJ2-7; no clear D. The CDR3 has 15 residues. Per germline, CDR1 SGHVS and CDR2 FQNEAQ. The germline V and J ends were trimmed by 4 bases and 0 bases, with 13 bases remaining between them. This CDR3 is CASSSDVSGSYEQYF. The CDR3 DNA reads TGTGCCAGCAGCTCAGATGTCTCCGGCTCCTACGAGCAGTACTTC.

This clonotype showed up just a few times. Written as DNA, the CDR3 is TGCAGCGTCCTCCCGGGGGGAGGGTCAGGGATGGATACGCAGTATTTT. As protein: CSVLPGGGSGMDTQYF. The rearrangement uses TRBV29-1 and TRBJ2-3; 7 nucleotides line up with TRBD2. The CDR3 loop spans 16 amino acids. V shed 6 bases and J 6 bases; nucleotides not matched to a gene: 18. CDR1 is SQVTM and CDR2 is ANQGSEA in the germline V gene.

The CDR3 sequence: CASILSGSNGELFF. The CDR3 nucleotides are TGTGCCAGTATCCTTAGCGGGAGTAACGGGGAGCTGTTTTTT. V and J are TRBV28 and TRBJ2-2, with 9 bases matching TRBD2. The CDR3 spans 14 residues. Germline V gene data show CDR1 as MDHEN and CDR2 as SYDVKM. V dropped 9 bases and J dropped 7; count of bases not matched to a gene: 9.

V is TRBV24-1 and J is TRBJ2-3, with D hard to call. Trimming removed 6 bases at V and 2 bases at J, with 5 bases between. Germline CDR1 and CDR2: KGHDR and SFDVKD. The CDR3 runs 12 residues. CDR3 residues: CATSSTTDTQYF. CDR3 in DNA: TGTGCCACCAGTTCTACCACAGATACGCAGTATTTT.

This clonotype was seen more than once but under ten times. This chain connects TRBV6-6 to TRBJ1-5; a weak D match, TRBD1 (5 bases). V was trimmed by 4 bases and J by 1 base, leaving 11 bases between them. In germline, CDR1 is MNHNY, CDR2 SVGAGI (reference sequence). The length of the CDR3 is 15 residues. Written as DNA, the CDR3 is TGTGCCAGCAGTTTCCGGGACGGGAGCAATCAGCCCCAGCATTTT. This sequence encodes CASSFRDGSNQPQHF.